A selection of T cell receptor beta chains follows, all from one sample in a study of shared clonotypes between healthy human individuals. TCRdb's table, derived via immunoSEQ multiplex PCR, lists solely in-frame clones and lacks some. The repertoire consists of approximately 95,000 clones, with 67% occurring once and the leading ten covering roughly 40%. The sample taken for sequencing was memory CD8+ T cells sorted from blood. The receptor source for this set is a man aged 25 to 40 in good health. The CDR3 runs from the conserved cysteine through the conserved F or W. Each record gives: CDR3 DNA, CDR3 protein, D gene, J gene, clone size, V gene. D genes are given only for firm matches. Not all rows give a size; the values are once, few, many and, for expanded clones, a class.

TGTGCCAGCAGTGAAGATCCGGGACTAGCGGACAAAGAGACCCAGTACTTC,CASSEDPGLADKETQYF,TRBD2,TRBJ2-5,NA,TRBV25-1
TGTGCCAGTAGTCCCCATGCGAACACTGAAGCTTTCTTT,CASSPHANTEAFF,NA,TRBJ1-1,few,TRBV19
TGTGCCAGCAGCGTGGTGGAGGTTTATGCCTATGGCTACACCTTC,CASSVVEVYAYGYTF,NA,TRBJ1-2,NA,TRBV7-9
TGTGCCAGCAGCTTACAGGGCGTCGGCTCTGGGGCCAACGTCCTGACTTTC,CASSLQGVGSGANVLTF,NA,TRBJ2-6,few,TRBV11-2
TGTGCCATCAGTGAGTCAGGGACTGGGGCCAACGTCCTGACTTTC,CAISESGTGANVLTF,NA,TRBJ2-6,NA,TRBV10-3
TGTGCCAGCAGCTTAGGGACAGGGGGCGTTGGCACCGGGGAGCTGTTTTTT,CASSLGTGGVGTGELFF,TRBD1,TRBJ2-2,once,TRBV11-2
TGTGCCAGCAGTTACCTAGCGGGAGCAGACAATGAGCAGTTCTTC,CASSYLAGADNEQFF,TRBD2,TRBJ2-1,NA,TRBV6-6
TGCAGCGGTAGCGGAGTAAATGAGCAGTTCTTC,CSGSGVNEQFF,NA,TRBJ2-1,NA,TRBV29-1
TGTGCCAGCAGGCGACTAGCGGGCCAAGAGACCCAGTACTTC,CASRRLAGQETQYF,TRBD2,TRBJ2-5,NA,TRBV11-2
TGTGCCAGCAGCCTCGGAGATGAGCAGTTCTTC,CASSLGDEQFF,NA,TRBJ2-1,NA,TRBV7-2
TGCGCCAGCAGCCAAGATCTTTCAGGGAGCGGCGGCTACAATGAGCAGTTCTTC,CASSQDLSGSGGYNEQFF,NA,TRBJ2-1,few,TRBV4-1
TGTGCCAGCAGCCCGGGGAATTTACGGGGTGGAAACACCATATATTTT,CASSPGNLRGGNTIYF,NA,TRBJ1-3,NA,TRBV7-2
TGTGCCAGCACTTCGGAGGACCGGATTCCCTACGAGCAGTACTTC,CASTSEDRIPYEQYF,NA,TRBJ2-7,NA,TRBV27
TGTGCCAGCAGTGCCCTTAGCGGGAGTGCTGAGCAGTTCTTC,CASSALSGSAEQFF,TRBD2,TRBJ2-1,NA,TRBV27